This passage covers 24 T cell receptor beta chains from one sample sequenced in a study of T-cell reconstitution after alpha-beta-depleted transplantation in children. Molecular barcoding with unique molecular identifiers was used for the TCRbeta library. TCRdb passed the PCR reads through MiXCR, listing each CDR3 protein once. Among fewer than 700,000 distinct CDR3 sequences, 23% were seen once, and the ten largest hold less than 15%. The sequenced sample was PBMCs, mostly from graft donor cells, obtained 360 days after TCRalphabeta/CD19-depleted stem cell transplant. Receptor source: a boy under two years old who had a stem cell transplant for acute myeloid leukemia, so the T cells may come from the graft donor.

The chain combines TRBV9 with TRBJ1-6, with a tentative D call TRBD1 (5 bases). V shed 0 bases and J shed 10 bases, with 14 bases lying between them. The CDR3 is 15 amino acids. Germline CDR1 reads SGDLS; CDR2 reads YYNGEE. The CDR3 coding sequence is TGTGCCAGCAGCGTAGACGGGGGACGGGGATCACCCCTCCACTTT. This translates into CASSVDGGRGSPLHF.

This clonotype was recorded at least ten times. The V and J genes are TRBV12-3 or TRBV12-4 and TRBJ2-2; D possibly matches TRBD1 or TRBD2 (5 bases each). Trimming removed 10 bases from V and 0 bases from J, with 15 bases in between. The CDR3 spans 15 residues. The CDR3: CATSWDPPNTGELFF. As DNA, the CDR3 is TGTGCCACCTCATGGGACCCTCCGAACACCGGGGAGCTGTTTTTT.

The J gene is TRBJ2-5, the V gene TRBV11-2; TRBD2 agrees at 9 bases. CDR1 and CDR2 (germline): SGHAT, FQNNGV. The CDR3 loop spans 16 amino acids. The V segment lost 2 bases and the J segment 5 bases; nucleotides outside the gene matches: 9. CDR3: CASSLLGGGAEETQYF. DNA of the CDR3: TGTGCCAGCAGCTTATTGGGCGGGGGGGCCGAGGAGACCCAGTACTTC.

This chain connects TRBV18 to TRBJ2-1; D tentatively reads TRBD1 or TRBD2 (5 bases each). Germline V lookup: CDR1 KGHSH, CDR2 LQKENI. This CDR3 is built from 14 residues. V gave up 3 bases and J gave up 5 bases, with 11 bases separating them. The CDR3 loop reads CASSPRDGNNEQFF. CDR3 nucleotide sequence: TGTGCCAGCTCACCTCGGGACGGGAACAATGAGCAGTTCTTC. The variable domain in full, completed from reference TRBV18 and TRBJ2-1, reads NAGVMQNPRHLVRRRGQEARLRCSPMKGHSHVYWYRQLPEEGLKFMVYLQKENIIDESGMPKERFSAEFPKEGPSILRIQQVVRGDSAAYFCASSPRDGNNEQFFGPGTRLTVL.

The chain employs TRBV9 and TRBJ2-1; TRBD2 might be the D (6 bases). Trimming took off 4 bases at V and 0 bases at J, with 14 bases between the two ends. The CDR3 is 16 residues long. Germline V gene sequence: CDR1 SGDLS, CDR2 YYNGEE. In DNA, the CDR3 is TGTGCCAGCAGCCCTCGGGACTTCCTCTCCTACAATGAGCAGTTCTTC. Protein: CASSPRDFLSYNEQFF.

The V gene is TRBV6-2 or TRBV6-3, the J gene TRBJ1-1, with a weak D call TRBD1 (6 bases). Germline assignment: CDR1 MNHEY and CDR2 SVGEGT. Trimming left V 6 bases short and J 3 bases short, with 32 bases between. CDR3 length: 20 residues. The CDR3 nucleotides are TGTGCCAGCAGACCTATTTTTAACAGGGACCCCGGGTATTCGGACACTGAAGCTTTCTTT. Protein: CASRPIFNRDPGYSDTEAFF.

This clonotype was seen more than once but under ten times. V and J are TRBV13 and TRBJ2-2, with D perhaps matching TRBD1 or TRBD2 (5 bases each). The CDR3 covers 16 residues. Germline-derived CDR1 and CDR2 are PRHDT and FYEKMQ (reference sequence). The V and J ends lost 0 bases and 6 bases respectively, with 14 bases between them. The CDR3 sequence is CASSLGAQAGAGELFF. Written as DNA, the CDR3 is TGTGCCAGCAGCTTAGGTGCACAGGCCGGGGCCGGGGAGCTGTTTTTT.

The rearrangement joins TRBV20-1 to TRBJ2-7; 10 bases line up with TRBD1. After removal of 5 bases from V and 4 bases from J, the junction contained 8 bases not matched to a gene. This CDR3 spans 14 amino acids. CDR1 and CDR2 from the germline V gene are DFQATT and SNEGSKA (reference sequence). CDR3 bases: TGCAGTGCTGAGATCGGACAGGGGGTTTACGAGCAGTACTTC. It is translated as CSAEIGQGVYEQYF.

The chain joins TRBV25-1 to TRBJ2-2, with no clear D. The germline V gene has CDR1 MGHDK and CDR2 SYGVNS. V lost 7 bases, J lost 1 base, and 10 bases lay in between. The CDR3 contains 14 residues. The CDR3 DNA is TGTGCCAGCACCTCACCGGGGAACACCGGGGAGCTGTTTTTT. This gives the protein CASTSPGNTGELFF.

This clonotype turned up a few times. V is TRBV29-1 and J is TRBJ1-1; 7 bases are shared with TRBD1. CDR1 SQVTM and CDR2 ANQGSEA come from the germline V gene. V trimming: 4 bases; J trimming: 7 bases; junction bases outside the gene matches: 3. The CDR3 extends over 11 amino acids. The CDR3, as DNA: TGCAGCGTTGTCACAGGGGATGAAGCTTTCTTT. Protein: CSVVTGDEAFF.

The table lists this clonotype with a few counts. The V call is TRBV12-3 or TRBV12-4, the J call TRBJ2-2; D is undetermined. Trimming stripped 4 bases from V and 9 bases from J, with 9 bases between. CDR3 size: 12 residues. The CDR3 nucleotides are TGTGCCAGCAGTTGGCCGCGGCGGGAGCTGTTTTTT. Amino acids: CASSWPRRELFF.

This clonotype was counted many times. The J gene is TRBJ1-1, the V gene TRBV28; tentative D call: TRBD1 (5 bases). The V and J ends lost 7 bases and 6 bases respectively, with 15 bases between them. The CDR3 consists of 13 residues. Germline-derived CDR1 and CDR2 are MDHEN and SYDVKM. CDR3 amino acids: CASTPWDGSEAFF. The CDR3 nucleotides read TGTGCCAGCACCCCTTGGGACGGATCTGAAGCTTTCTTT. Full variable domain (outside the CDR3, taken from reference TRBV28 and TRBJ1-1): DVKVTQSSRYLVKRTGEKVFLECVQDMDHENMFWYRQDPGLGLRLIYFSYDVKMKEKGDIPEGYSVSREKKERFSLILESASTNQTSMYLCASTPWDGSEAFFGQGTRLTVV.

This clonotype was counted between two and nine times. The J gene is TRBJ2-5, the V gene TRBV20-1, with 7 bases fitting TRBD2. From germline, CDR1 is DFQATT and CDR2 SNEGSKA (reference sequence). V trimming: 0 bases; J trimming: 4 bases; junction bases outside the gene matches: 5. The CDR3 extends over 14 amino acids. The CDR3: CSARDGASGETQYF. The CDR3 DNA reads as TGCAGTGCTAGAGATGGCGCTAGCGGAGAGACCCAGTACTTC.

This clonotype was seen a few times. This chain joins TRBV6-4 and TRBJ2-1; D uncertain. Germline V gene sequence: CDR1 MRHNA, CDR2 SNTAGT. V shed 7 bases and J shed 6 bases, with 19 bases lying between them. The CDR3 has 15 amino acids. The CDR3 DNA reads TGTGCCAGCACCCGAGTCGGTAAGCGCCCCAATGAGCAGTTCTTC. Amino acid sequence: CASTRVGKRPNEQFF.

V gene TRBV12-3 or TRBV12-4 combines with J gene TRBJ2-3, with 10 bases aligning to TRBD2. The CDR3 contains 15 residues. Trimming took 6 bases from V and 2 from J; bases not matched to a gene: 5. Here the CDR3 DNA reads TGTGCCAGCAGAACAAGCGGGGGGGTCACAGATACGCAGTATTTT. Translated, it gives CASRTSGGVTDTQYF.

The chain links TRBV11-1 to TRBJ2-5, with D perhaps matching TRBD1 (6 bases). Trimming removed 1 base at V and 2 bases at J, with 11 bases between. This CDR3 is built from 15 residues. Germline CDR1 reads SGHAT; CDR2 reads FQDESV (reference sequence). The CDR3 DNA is TGTGCCAGCAGCTTAGAGACAGGACAGCAAGAGACCCAGTACTTC. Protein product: CASSLETGQQETQYF.

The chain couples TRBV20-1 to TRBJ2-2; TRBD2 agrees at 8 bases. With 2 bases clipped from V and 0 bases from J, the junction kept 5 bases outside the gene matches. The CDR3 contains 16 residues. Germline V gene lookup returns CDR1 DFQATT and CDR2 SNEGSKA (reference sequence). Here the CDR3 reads CSARTAGLANTGELFF. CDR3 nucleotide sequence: TGCAGTGCTAGAACGGCGGGACTAGCGAACACCGGGGAGCTGTTTTTT.

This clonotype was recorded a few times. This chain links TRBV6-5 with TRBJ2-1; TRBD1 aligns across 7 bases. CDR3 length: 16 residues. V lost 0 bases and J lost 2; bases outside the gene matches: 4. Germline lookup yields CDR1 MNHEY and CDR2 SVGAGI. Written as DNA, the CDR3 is TGTGCCAGCAGTTACTCGCGACAGGGAACCTACAATGAGCAGTTCTTC. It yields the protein CASSYSRQGTYNEQFF.

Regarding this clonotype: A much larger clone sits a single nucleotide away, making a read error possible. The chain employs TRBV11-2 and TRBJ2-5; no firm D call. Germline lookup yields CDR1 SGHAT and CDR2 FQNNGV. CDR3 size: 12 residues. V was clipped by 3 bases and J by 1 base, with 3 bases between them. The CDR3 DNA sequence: TGTGCCAGCAGCTTCTTCCAAGAGACCCAGTACTTC. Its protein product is CASSFFQETQYF.

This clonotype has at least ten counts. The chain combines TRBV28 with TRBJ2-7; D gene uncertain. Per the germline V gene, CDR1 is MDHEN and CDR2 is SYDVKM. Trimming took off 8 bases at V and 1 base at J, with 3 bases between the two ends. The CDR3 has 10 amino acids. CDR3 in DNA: TGTGCCAGCGGTTCCTACGAGCAGTACGTC. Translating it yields CASGSYEQYV.

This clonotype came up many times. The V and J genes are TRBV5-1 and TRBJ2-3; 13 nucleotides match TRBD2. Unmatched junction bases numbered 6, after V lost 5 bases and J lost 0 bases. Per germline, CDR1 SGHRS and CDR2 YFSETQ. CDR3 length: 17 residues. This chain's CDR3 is CASRTSGGLLSTDTQYF. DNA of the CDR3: TGCGCCAGCAGGACTAGCGGGGGGCTCCTCAGCACAGATACGCAGTATTTT.

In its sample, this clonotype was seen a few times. CDR3 protein: CSVDGRPGETQYF. Written as DNA, the CDR3 is TGCAGCGTTGACGGTCGGCCCGGAGAGACCCAGTACTTC. The chain uses TRBV29-1 and TRBJ2-5; D call uncertain. CDR1 is SQVTM and CDR2 is ANQGSEA in the germline V gene. V dropped 3 bases and J dropped 4 bases, with 12 bases sitting between them. The CDR3 totals 13 residues.

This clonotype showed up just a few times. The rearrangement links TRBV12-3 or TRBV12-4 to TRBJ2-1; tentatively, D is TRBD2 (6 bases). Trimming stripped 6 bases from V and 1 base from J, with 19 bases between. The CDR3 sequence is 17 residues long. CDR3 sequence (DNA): TGTGCCAGCAGGCGCACGTCGCTGGGGGGATCCTACAATGAGCAGTTCTTC. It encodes CASRRTSLGGSYNEQFF.

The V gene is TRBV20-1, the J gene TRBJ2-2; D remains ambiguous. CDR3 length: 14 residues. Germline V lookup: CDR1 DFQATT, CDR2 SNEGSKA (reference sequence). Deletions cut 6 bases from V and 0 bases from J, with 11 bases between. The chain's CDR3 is CSARQDPNTGELFF. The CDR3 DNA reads TGCAGTGCCCGCCAGGATCCGAACACCGGGGAGCTGTTTTTT.